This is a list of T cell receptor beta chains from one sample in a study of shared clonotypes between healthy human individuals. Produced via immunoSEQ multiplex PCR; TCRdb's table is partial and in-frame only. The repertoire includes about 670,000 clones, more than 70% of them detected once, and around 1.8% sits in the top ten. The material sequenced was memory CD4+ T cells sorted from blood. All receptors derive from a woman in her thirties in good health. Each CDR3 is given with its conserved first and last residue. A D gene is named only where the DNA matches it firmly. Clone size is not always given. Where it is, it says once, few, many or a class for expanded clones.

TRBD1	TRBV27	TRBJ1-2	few	TGTGCCAGCAGTTCGGGACAGGGACTCTATGGCTACACCTTC	CASSSGQGLYGYTF
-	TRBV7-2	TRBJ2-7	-	TGTGCCAGCAGCTTAGGCTGGCAGAGCTACGAGCAGTACTTC	CASSLGWQSYEQYF
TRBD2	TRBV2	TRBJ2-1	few	TGTGCCAGCCAATTGCTAGCGGGAGTTCCTGAGCAGTTCTTC	CASQLLAGVPEQFF
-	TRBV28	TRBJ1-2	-	TGTGCCAGCAGTTACGGGGACTATGGCTACACCTTC	CASSYGDYGYTF
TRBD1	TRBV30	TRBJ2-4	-	TGTGCCTGGAGAGGGGGCGGCGGGAACATTCAGTACTTC	CAWRGGGGNIQYF
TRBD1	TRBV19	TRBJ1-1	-	TGTGCCAGTAGTCAGACAGGGGGAATTGAAGCTTTCTTT	CASSQTGGIEAFF
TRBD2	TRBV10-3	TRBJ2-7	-	TGTGCCACCGGGCTAGCGGGAGGATCCCAGTACGAGCAGTACTTC	CATGLAGGSQYEQYF
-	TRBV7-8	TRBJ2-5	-	TGTGCCAGCAGCTTACGCACCAGGCAAGAGACCCAGTACTTC	CASSLRTRQETQYF
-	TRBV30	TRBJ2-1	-	TGTGCCTGGAGACGGACGGGCCACAATGAGCAGTTCTTC	CAWRRTGHNEQFF
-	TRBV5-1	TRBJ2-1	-	TGCGCCAGCAGCTTGGAGTACAGGCCCGCTGTAGATGAGCAGTTCTTC	CASSLEYRPAVDEQFF
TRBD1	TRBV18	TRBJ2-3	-	TGTGCCAGCTCACCACCCTCACAGGGGGCATCTACGCAGTATTTT	CASSPPSQGASTQYF
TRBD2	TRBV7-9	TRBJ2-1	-	TGTGCCAGCAGCCCCCCCCTCCGACTAGCGGAATACAATGAGCAGTTCTTC	CASSPPLRLAEYNEQFF
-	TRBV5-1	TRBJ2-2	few	TGCGCCAGCAGCTTACTCGATCGGGGCATCGCGAACACCGGGGAGCTGTTTTTT	CASSLLDRGIANTGELFF
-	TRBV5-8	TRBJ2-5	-	TGTGCCAGCAGCTTGGGGGGGATGACAGGCCAAGAGACCCAGTACTTC	CASSLGGMTGQETQYF
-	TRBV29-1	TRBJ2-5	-	TGCAGCGTCGCTTTGGCGGGGGAGACCCAGTACTTC	CSVALAGETQYF
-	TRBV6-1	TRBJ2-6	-	TGTGCCAGTCATACAGGTACTGGGGCCAACGTCCTGACTTTC	CASHTGTGANVLTF
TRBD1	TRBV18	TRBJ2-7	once	TGTGCCAGCTCAGAGGGGACAGGGAATCTCTACGAGCAGTACTTC	CASSEGTGNLYEQYF
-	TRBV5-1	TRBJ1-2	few	TGCGCCAGCAGCTGGGACCTGCGGAATGGCTACACCTTC	CASSWDLRNGYTF
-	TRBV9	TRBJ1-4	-	TGTGCCAGCAGCGTTAGGGGCGACCCAACTAATGAAAAACTGTTTTTT	CASSVRGDPTNEKLFF
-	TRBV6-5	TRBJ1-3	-	TGTGCCAGCAACCCACAGAGAAACACCATATATTTT	CASNPQRNTIYF
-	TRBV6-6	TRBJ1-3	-	TGTGCCAGCTCGGCCAACTCTGGAAACACCATATATTTT	CASSANSGNTIYF
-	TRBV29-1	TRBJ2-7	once	TGCAGCGTTGAATTAGCGGAAACCTACGAGCAGTACTTC	CSVELAETYEQYF
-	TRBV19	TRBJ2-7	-	TGTGCCAGTAGTCCGAGGACACTGAGCTACGAGCAGTACTTC	CASSPRTLSYEQYF
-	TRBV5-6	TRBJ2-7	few	TGTGCCAGCAGGTCGATGGCGGCAGGCCTGGGGGAGCAGTACTTC	CASRSMAAGLGEQYF
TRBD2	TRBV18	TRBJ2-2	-	TGTGCCAGCTCACCAACCATACTAGCGGGAACGAACACCGGGGAGCTGTTTTTT	CASSPTILAGTNTGELFF
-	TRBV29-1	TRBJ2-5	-	TGCAGCGCGTCGGAGGGGGGGGGATTTTGGGAGACCCAGTACTTC	CSASEGGGFWETQYF
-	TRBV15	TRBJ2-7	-	TGTGCCACCAGCAGGTACGGATCAACCTACGAGCAGTACTTC	CATSRYGSTYEQYF
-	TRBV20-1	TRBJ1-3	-	TGCAGTGCGTCCTCAGAAAACACCATATATTTT	CSASSENTIYF
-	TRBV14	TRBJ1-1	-	TGTGCCAGCAGCCGTTCGATGGGGGAGACTGAAGCTTTCTTT	CASSRSMGETEAFF
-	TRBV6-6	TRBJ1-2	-	TGTGCCAGCAGTTACTCGGCAGCGGAGGGCTATGGCTACACCTTC	CASSYSAAEGYGYTF
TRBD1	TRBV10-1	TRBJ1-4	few	TGCGCCAGCAGGGCGGGACAGGGGTCGGGGTGGTTGTTTTTT	CASRAGQGSGWLFF
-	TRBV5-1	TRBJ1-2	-	TGCGCCAGCAGCTTGGAAAGGCAGGGGAACTATGGCTACACCTTC	CASSLERQGNYGYTF
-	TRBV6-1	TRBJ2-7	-	TGTGCCAGCAGTGAAATGTCAGCCTCCTACGAGCAGTACTTC	CASSEMSASYEQYF
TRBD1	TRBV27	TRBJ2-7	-	TGTGCCAGCAGTTTGACCCTAGGTACTTCCGGGACAGGGGGGCTGAGCACCTACGAGCAGTACTTC	CASSLTLGTSGTGGLSTYEQYF
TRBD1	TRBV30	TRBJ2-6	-	TGTGCCTGGAGTGCTGGACAGGGGGCTGGGGCCAACGTCCTGACTTTC	CAWSAGQGAGANVLTF
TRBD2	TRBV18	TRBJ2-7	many	TGTGCCAGCTCACTAAGCCCGGGACTAGCGGGAGACGAGCAGTACTTC	CASSLSPGLAGDEQYF
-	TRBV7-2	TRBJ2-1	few	TGTGCCAGCAGCCAGATCTACAATGAGCAGTTCTTC	CASSQIYNEQFF
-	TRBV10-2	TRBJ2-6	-	TGCGCCAGCAGTGACGGGCAGGGGACGTCTGGGGCCAACGTCCTGACTTTC	CASSDGQGTSGANVLTF
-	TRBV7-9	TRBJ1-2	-	TGTGCCAGCAGCTTAGAAGGGAATGGCTACACCTTC	CASSLEGNGYTF
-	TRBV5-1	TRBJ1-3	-	TGCGCCAGCAGCTTGGCCGGCACTAGCTCTGGAAACACCATATATTTT	CASSLAGTSSGNTIYF
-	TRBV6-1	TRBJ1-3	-	TGTGCCAGCAGTGAACTTTATCGGGGAAACACCATATATTTT	CASSELYRGNTIYF
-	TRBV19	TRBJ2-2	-	TGTGCCAGTAGTATTTCTACGGCGAGCACCGGGGAGCTGTTTTTT	CASSISTASTGELFF
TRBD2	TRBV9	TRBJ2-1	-	TGTGCCAGCAGCGTAGAATCAACTAGCGGGCTTAGCAATGAGCAGTTCTTC	CASSVESTSGLSNEQFF
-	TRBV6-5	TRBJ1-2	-	TGTGCCAGCAGTTACGGGACGGATGGCTACACCTTC	CASSYGTDGYTF
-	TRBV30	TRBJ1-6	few	TGTGCCTGGACCGCAGGTCACGAAAATTCACCCCTCCACTTT	CAWTAGHENSPLHF
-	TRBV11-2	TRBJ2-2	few	TGTGCCAGCAGCTTATCACAGGGTAGGACCGGGGAGCTGTTTTTT	CASSLSQGRTGELFF
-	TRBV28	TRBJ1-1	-	TGTGCCAGCATCCGAGGGGGGGACGTCGACACTGAAGCTTTCTTT	CASIRGGDVDTEAFF
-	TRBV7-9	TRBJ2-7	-	TGTGCCAGCAGTTCCGGACACAGCGAATACGAGCAGTACTTC	CASSSGHSEYEQYF
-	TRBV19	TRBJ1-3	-	TGTGCCAGTAGTACGGGACACCCGAGCTCTGGAAACACCATATATTTT	CASSTGHPSSGNTIYF